This is a list of T cell receptor beta chains from one sample in a study of neoadjuvant anti-PD-1 for oral cavity cancer. The data were produced by immunoSEQ multiplex PCR, yet TCRdb's version contains in-frame clones alone and is incomplete. Of around 13,000 clones listed, approximately 66% are singletons. The source was PBMCs, collected before nivolumab (anti-PD-1) treatment. These receptors came from a person between 40 and 85 years old with oral cavity squamous cell carcinoma. The CDR3 runs from the conserved cysteine through the conserved F or W. D genes are given only for firm matches. Rows may omit the clone size; those that give it use once, few, many or a size class.

D gene	clone size	J gene	V gene	CDR3 length	CDR3 DNA	CDR3 protein
TRBD1	few	TRBJ2-1	TRBV6-4	18	TGTGCCAGCAGTAGCATCGTTGCGGGGACAGGGGTTGCGAATGAGCAGTTCTTC	CASSSIVAGTGVANEQFF
.	.	TRBJ2-7	TRBV7-9	11	TGTGCCAGTTCAGGGGTCGGCGAGCAGTACTTC	CASSGVGEQYF
.	.	TRBJ2-7	TRBV5-4	14	TGTGCCAGCAGCTTGGAAACATTGGACGTCGAGCAGTACTTC	CASSLETLDVEQYF
.	.	TRBJ1-1	TRBV6-5	14	TGTGCCAGCAGTTACTCGCCATCTACGGTAAAAGCTTTCTTT	CASSYSPSTVKAFF
.	.	TRBJ2-7	TRBV18	12	TGTGCCAGCTCACCAAGCAGGGACGAGCAGTACTTC	CASSPSRDEQYF
.	.	TRBJ2-7	TRBV7-8	14	TGTGCCAGCAGCTATAGAGGGGGCTCCTACGAGCAGTACTTC	CASSYRGGSYEQYF
TRBD2	.	TRBJ2-3	TRBV9	17	TGTGCCAGCAGTCATGGGACTAGCGGGAATCGGGCAGATACGCAGTATTTT	CASSHGTSGNRADTQYF
.	.	TRBJ2-1	TRBV27	13	TGTGCCAGCAGTTTGCGAAGGGGCGGGGAGCAGTTCTTC	CASSLRRGGEQFF
.	.	TRBJ1-2	TRBV28	14	TGTGCCAGCAGTTTATGGTCAGGGCGGTATGGCTACACCTTC	CASSLWSGRYGYTF
TRBD2	.	TRBJ2-3	TRBV15	17	TGTGCCACCAGCAGAGATCGGGGGGGAGGTGGTACAGATACGCAGTATTTT	CATSRDRGGGGTDTQYF
.	.	TRBJ2-1	TRBV5-4	16	TGTGCCAGCAGCTTGGGGGGCGGGGCCTCCTACAATGAGCAGTTCTTC	CASSLGGGASYNEQFF
.	.	TRBJ2-7	TRBV27	15	TGTGCCAGCAGGGCCCACGACGGTCGTTCCTACGAGCAGTACTTC	CASRAHDGRSYEQYF
.	.	TRBJ1-2	TRBV12-5	10	TGTGCTAGTGGTTCCGAGCGCTACACCTTC	CASGSERYTF
.	.	TRBJ2-2	TRBV27	12	TGTGCCAGCAGTTTACGGGGCGGGGAGCTGTTTTTT	CASSLRGGELFF
TRBD1	.	TRBJ1-2	TRBV27	15	TGTGCCAGCAGTTTAGTGGGACAGGGTAACTATGGCTACACCTTC	CASSLVGQGNYGYTF
.	.	TRBJ2-6	TRBV13	15	TGTGCCAGCAGCTCCCGAGTTAATGGGGCCAACGTCCTGACTTTC	CASSSRVNGANVLTF
.	.	TRBJ1-2	TRBV27	15	TGTGCCAGCAGTACCCAAACAGGGAGACCGAATGGCTACACCTTC	CASSTQTGRPNGYTF
TRBD2	.	TRBJ2-3	TRBV7-6	16	TGTGCCAGCAGCTTAGTGGCTAGCGGGGGCACAGATACGCAGTATTTT	CASSLVASGGTDTQYF
.	once	TRBJ2-1	TRBV7-3	14	TGTGCCAGCCAGGTTCTCCCGGGAAACGATGAGCAGTTCTTC	CASQVLPGNDEQFF
.	.	TRBJ2-7	TRBV7-9	14	TGTGCCAGCAGCTTCACCACAGGGTTCCACGAGCAGTACTTC	CASSFTTGFHEQYF
.	.	TRBJ2-2	TRBV6-5	14	TGTGCCAGCAGTTGGGGGGCGAACACCGGGGAGCTGTTTTTT	CASSWGANTGELFF
TRBD1	few	TRBJ2-1	TRBV27	15	TGTGCCAGCATCCCGGACAGGTTACGCTACAATGAGCAGTTCTTC	CASIPDRLRYNEQFF
.	few	TRBJ1-1	TRBV5-8	17	TGTGCCAGCAGCTTGGCCACTTACCGGGCCCAGAACACTGAAGCTTTCTTT	CASSLATYRAQNTEAFF